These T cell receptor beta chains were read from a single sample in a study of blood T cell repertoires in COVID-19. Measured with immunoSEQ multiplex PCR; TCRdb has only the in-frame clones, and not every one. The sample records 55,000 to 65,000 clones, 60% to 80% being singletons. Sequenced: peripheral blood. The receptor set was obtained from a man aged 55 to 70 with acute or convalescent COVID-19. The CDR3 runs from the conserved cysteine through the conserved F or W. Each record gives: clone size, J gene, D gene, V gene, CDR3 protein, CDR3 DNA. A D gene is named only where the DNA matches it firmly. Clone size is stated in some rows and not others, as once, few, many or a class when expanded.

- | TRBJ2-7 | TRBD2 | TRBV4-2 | CASSDLALAGGHEQYF | TGTGCCAGCAGCGATCTAGCCCTAGCGGGGGGGCACGAGCAGTACTTC
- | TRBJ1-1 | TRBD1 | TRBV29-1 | CSVEGRGPEAFF | TGCAGCGTTGAAGGCAGGGGGCCTGAAGCTTTCTTT
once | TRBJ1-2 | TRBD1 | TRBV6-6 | CASRQGPLGYGYTF | TGTGCCAGCAGACAGGGGCCCCTCGGCTATGGCTACACCTTC
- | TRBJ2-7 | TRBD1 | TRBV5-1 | CASSLNPGQGRYEQYF | TGCGCCAGCAGCCTCAACCCCGGACAGGGCAGGTACGAGCAGTACTTC
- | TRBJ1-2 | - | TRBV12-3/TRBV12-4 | CASSPDRFYGYTF | TGTGCCAGCAGCCCCGACAGATTCTATGGCTACACCTTC
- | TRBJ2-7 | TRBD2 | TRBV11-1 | CASTSGLAYSEQYF | TGTGCCAGCACCTCGGGACTAGCTTACAGCGAGCAGTACTTC
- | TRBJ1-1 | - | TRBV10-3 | CAISLTGNDAFF | TGTGCCATCAGTCTAACAGGGAACGACGCTTTCTTT
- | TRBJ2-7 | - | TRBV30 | CAWSVPAGPSRGEQYF | TGTGCCTGGAGTGTACCTGCAGGGCCCAGCCGGGGGGAGCAGTACTTC
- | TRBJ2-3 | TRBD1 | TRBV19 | CASSMGQGGADTQYF | TGTGCCAGTAGTATGGGACAGGGAGGGGCAGATACGCAGTATTTT
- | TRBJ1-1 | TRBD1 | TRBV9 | CASSPIKDREAFF | TGTGCCAGCAGCCCGATAAAGGACAGGGAAGCTTTCTTT
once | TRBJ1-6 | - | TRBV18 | CASSPPGGVLNSPLHF | TGTGCCAGCTCACCACCTGGAGGGGTCTTGAATTCACCCCTCCACTTT
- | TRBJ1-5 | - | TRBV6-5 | CASSYSIDLNQPQHF | TGTGCCAGCAGTTACTCTATAGATCTGAATCAGCCCCAGCATTTT
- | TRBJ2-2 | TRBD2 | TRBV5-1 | CASTGLAGETGELFF | TGCGCCAGCACCGGACTAGCGGGGGAAACCGGGGAGCTGTTTTTT
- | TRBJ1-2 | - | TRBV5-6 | CASSLAGTPLKTF | TGTGCCAGCAGCTTGGCCGGGACACCTCTGAAGACCTTC
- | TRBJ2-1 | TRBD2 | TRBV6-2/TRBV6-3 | CASSYGSGGYNEQFF | TGTGCCAGCAGTTATGGATCGGGAGGGTACAATGAGCAGTTCTTC
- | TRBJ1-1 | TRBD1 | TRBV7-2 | CASSLQTGFEAFF | TGTGCCAGCAGCTTACAGACAGGGTTTGAAGCTTTCTTT
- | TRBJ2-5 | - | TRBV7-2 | CASSLARNSGETQYF | TGTGCCAGCAGCTTAGCGCGGAATAGTGGGGAGACCCAGTACTTC